The TCR beta chain described here comes from a study of CD8+ T cells in alopecia areata. Extracted RNA was reverse transcribed, and the resulting cDNA served as sequencing template. Produced via immunoSEQ multiplex PCR; TCRdb's table is partial and in-frame only. The profile shows about 200,000 clones, about three fifths of them singletons. The treatment denotes: oral pan-JAK inhibitor, 5-10 mg twice daily. The CDR3 contains 15 residues. Germline V gives CDR1 SGHTA, CDR2 FQGNSA. The junction had 11 bases not matched to a gene; V was cut back by 8 bases and J by 1 base. The chain links TRBV7-2 to TRBJ2-7; 7 bases agree with TRBD1. This sequence was found in a human donor with alopecia areata. This specimen was CD4+ T cells sorted from blood, taken at week 49, from a patient treated with tofacitinib. The CDR3 region has the DNA TGTGCCAGCTGTCGGTGGGGGACAGAATCCTACGAGCAGTACTTC. Its protein is CASCRWGTESYEQYF. The full variable domain, its missing parts supplied by reference TRBV7-2 and TRBJ2-7, is GAGVSQSPSNKVTEKGKDVELRCDPISGHTALYWYRQSLGQGLEFLIYFQGNSAPDKSGLPSDRFSAERTGGSVSTLTIQRTQQEDSAVYLCASCRWGTESYEQYFGPGTRLTVT.